A single sample is the source of the 13 T cell receptor beta chains below, sequenced in a study of molecular identifiers for immune sequencing clone quantification. One entry per CDR3 protein results from TCRdb running MiXCR on the PCR reads. The data contain around 480,000 distinct CDR3 sequences, around 23% of them singletons. The sequencing sample was made of naive CD8+ T cells from blood, with Jurkat cell RNA spiked in. Regarding subset: FACS-sorted CD8+CD4-CCR7+CD45RA+ naive T cells. These TCRs come from a human donor in good health. Some libraries in this study had Jurkat cell RNA spiked in.

At least ten counts were recorded for this clonotype. The rearrangement uses TRBV29-1 and TRBJ2-3; D perhaps matches TRBD2 (6 bases). CDR3 length: 14 amino acids. Between the trimmed V and J ends, which lost 2 bases and 0 bases, there was a span of 9 bases. Germline-derived CDR1 and CDR2 are SQVTM and ANQGSEA. The CDR3: CSVELSGSTDTQYF. The DNA of the CDR3 is TGCAGCGTTGAATTGAGCGGGAGCACAGATACGCAGTATTTT.

Worth noting for this clonotype: A clone one base away is much larger, so this may be a read error. The gene calls are TRBV6-1 and TRBJ2-7; D is unclear. The CDR3 is made up of 13 amino acids. The germline V gene encodes CDR1 MNHNS and CDR2 SASEGT. Trimming shortened V by 4 bases and J by 0 bases, and 7 bases separated the two germline ends. CDR3 protein: CASSGTLSYEQYF. Here the CDR3 DNA reads TGTGCCAGCAGTGGAACCCTCTCCTACGAGCAGTACTTC.

The chain carries TRBV30 and TRBJ2-2; 12 bases align to TRBD2. Unmatched junction bases numbered 4, after V lost 3 bases and J lost 5 bases. Germline CDR1 and CDR2: GTSNPN and SVGIG (reference sequence). CDR3 length equals 15 residues. CDR3 region: CAWRWTSGATGELFF. CDR3 DNA sequence: TGTGCCTGGAGGTGGACTAGCGGGGCTACCGGGGAGCTGTTTTTT. Using reference TRBV30 and TRBJ2-2 for the parts outside the CDR3, the full variable domain is SQTIHQWPATLVQPVGSPLSLECTVEGTSNPNLYWYRQAAGRGLQLLFYSVGIGQISSEVPQNLSASRPQDRQFILSSKKLLLSDSGFYLCAWRWTSGATGELFFGEGSRLTVL.

CDR3 protein: CSACPRAQPYEQYF. The CDR3 nucleotides read TGCAGTGCTTGTCCCAGGGCCCAACCCTACGAGCAGTACTTC. The J gene is TRBJ2-7, the V gene TRBV20-1; possible D gene TRBD1, 5 bases. The CDR3 consists of 14 residues. Germline V gene lookup returns CDR1 DFQATT and CDR2 SNEGSKA (reference sequence). Trimming left V 5 bases short and J 2 bases short, with 16 bases between.

This clonotype was counted between two and nine times. The J gene is TRBJ1-5, the V gene TRBV19; TRBD1 might be the D (5 bases). Per germline, CDR1 LNHDA and CDR2 SQIVND (reference sequence). V was cut by 7 bases and J by 5 bases, with 15 bases left in between. CDR3 length: 14 amino acids. DNA for the CDR3: TGTGCCAGTATTCAGGGTAGGGAGGATCAGCCCCAGCATTTT. Residues: CASIQGREDQPQHF. Full variable domain (missing parts from reference TRBV19 and TRBJ1-5): DGGITQSPKYLFRKEGQNVTLSCEQNLNHDAMYWYRQDPGQGLRLIYYSQIVNDFQKGDIAEGYSVSREKKESFPLTVTSAQKNPTAFYLCASIQGREDQPQHFGDGTRLSIL.

This clonotype was seen more than once but under ten times. The rearrangement uses TRBV27 and TRBJ2-5; the D gene is possibly TRBD2 (6 bases). Germline V gene data show CDR1 as MNHEY and CDR2 as SMNVEV (reference sequence). With 5 bases removed from V and 3 bases from J, the gap between germline ends came to 13 bases. The CDR3 is 14 amino acids. CDR3 region: CASSRAGGEETQYF. The CDR3 DNA is TGTGCCAGCAGTCGGGCCGGGGGAGAAGAGACCCAGTACTTC.

The chain recombines TRBV6-1 with TRBJ1-5; a weak D match, TRBD1 (5 bases). In germline, CDR1 is MNHNS, CDR2 SASEGT. The CDR3 is 16 residues long. The V and J ends lost 6 bases and 4 bases respectively, with 19 bases between them. The CDR3 reads CASRSDRDVPNQPQHF. The CDR3 DNA follows: TGTGCCAGCAGATCCGACCGGGACGTTCCAAATCAGCCCCAGCATTTT.

There are many counts of this clonotype. This chain joins TRBV6-1 and TRBJ2-7; 9 nucleotides align to TRBD1. This CDR3 region has 15 residues. Germline V lookup: CDR1 MNHNS, CDR2 SASEGT. With V trimmed by 4 bases and J by 4 bases, 8 bases remained unmatched. CDR3 DNA sequence: TGTGCCAGCAGTGGCGCCGGACAGGGGATGTACGAGCAGTACTTC. It translates to CASSGAGQGMYEQYF.

This clonotype was seen a handful of times. The rearrangement uses TRBV3-1 and TRBJ2-5; tentatively, D is TRBD1 (6 bases). The V and J ends lost 0 bases and 1 base respectively, with 12 bases between them. From germline, CDR1 is LGHDT and CDR2 YNNKEL (reference sequence). CDR3 length: 16 residues. The CDR3 region has the DNA TGTGCCAGCAGCCAAGAACGGCAGGGGCCCCAAGAGACCCAGTACTTC. Protein sequence: CASSQERQGPQETQYF.

To note about this clonotype: A clone one base away is much larger, so this may be a read error. The chain couples TRBV6-2 or TRBV6-3 to TRBJ2-7; no clear D. The V end lost 2 bases, the J end lost 2 bases, and 4 bases lay between the germline ends. This CDR3 is built from 12 residues. Per the germline V gene, CDR1 is MNHEY and CDR2 is SVGEGT. Here the CDR3 DNA reads TGTGCCAGCAGTTACCCCCCCTACGAGCAGTACTTC. Amino acid sequence: CASSYPPYEQYF.

A note on this clonotype: The conserved phenylalanine or tryptophan normally closing the CDR3 is absent here, so this likely arose from a read error. The chain links TRBV6-5 to TRBJ1-5, with D uncertain. Per the germline V gene, CDR1 is MNHEY and CDR2 is SVGAGI. Trimming shortened V by 5 bases and J by 3 bases, and 17 bases separated the two germline ends. CDR3 size: 16 residues. CDR3 nucleotides: TGTGCCAGCAGTCTATCCTTTTCCGGGGACAATCAGCCCCAGCATTCT. As protein: CASSLSFSGDNQPQHS.

This clonotype came up a few times. The genes are TRBV27 and TRBJ2-7; perhaps TRBD2 as D (5 bases). V was clipped by 4 bases and J by 4 bases, with 11 bases between them. Per the germline V gene, CDR1 is MNHEY and CDR2 is SMNVEV (reference sequence). The CDR3 is 13 residues long. The CDR3 DNA reads as TGTGCCAGCAGTTCAAATGCGGGTTACGAGCAGTACTTC. As protein: CASSSNAGYEQYF.

The rearrangement links TRBV5-1 to TRBJ2-1; D gene uncertain. The V and J ends lost 4 bases and 0 bases respectively, with 17 bases between them. The germline V gene encodes CDR1 SGHRS and CDR2 YFSETQ. The length of the CDR3 is 17 residues. The CDR3 sequence is CASSPYLALSSYNEQFF. The CDR3 region has the DNA TGCGCCAGCAGCCCCTACCTGGCCTTAAGCTCCTACAATGAGCAGTTCTTC.